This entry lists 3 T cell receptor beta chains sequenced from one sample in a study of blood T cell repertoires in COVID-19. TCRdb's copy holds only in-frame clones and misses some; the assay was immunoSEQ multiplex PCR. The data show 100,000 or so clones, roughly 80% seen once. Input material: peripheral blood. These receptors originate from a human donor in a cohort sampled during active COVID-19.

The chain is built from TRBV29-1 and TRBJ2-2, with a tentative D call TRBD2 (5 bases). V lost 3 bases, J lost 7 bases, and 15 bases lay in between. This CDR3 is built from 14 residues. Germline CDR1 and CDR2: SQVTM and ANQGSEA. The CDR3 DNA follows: TGCAGCGTTGAGAGGGCAGGTCGGATCGGGGAGCTGTTTTTT. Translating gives CSVERAGRIGELFF.

The CDR3, as DNA: TGCGCCAGCAGTCCGACAGTTTCCTATGGCTACACCTTC. This gives the protein CASSPTVSYGYTF. This chain joins TRBV5-1 and TRBJ1-2; D might be TRBD1 (5 bases). Germline V gene lookup returns CDR1 SGHRS and CDR2 YFSETQ. Between the trimmed V and J ends, which lost 5 bases and 4 bases, there was a span of 12 bases. The CDR3 is 13 amino acids. Full variable domain (missing parts from reference TRBV5-1 and TRBJ1-2): KAGVTQTPRYLIKTRGQQVTLSCSPISGHRSVSWYQQTPGQGLQFLFEYFSETQRNKGNFPGRFSGRQFSNSRSEMNVSTLELGDSALYLCASSPTVSYGYTFGSGTRLTVV.

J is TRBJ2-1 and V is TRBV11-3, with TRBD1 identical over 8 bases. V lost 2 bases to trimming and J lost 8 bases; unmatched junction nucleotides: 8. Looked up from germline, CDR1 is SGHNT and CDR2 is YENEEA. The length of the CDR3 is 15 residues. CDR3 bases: TGTGCCAGCAGCTTAAGAACAGGGGGGTCCCATGAGCAGTTCTTC. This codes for CASSLRTGGSHEQFF.